This T cell receptor beta chain was identified during a study of OX40 agonist ivuxolimab in advanced cancers. The CDR3 runs to 15 residues. Trimming left V 5 bases short and J 0 bases short, with 13 bases between. Germline loops: CDR1 SGHTA, CDR2 FQGNSA. Libraries were prepared by immunoSEQ multiplex PCR; TCRdb keeps only in-frame clonotypes and omits some of them. Of more than 65,000 clones in the sample, 70% to 90% were seen once. V is TRBV7-2 and J is TRBJ1-2; D is perhaps TRBD1 (6 bases). The clonotype originates from an adult with an advanced solid tumor such as melanoma, head and neck, liver or kidney cancer. Sequencing was performed on CD4+ or CD8+ T cells sorted from blood, taken in a trial of the OX40 agonist ivuxolimab. The CDR3 spells CASSQDYRANYGYTF. CDR3 sequence (DNA): TGTGCCAGCAGCCAAGATTACAGGGCTAACTATGGCTACACCTTC.